Presented here are 3 T cell receptor beta chains from one specimen sequenced in a study of blood T cell repertoires in COVID-19 (dated by TCRdb to 2018 to 2020). Library method: the immunoSEQ multiplex PCR assay. In TCRdb, the immuneACCESS table is reduced to in-frame sequences with V and J assigned. These tables do not hold every clone; where another copy was compared, an unresolved V gene accounts for under half, and the others remain unexplained. Within this sample are over 350,000 clones, with more than 75% of them counted one time only. 1.2% of the sample is held by the ten biggest clonotypes. Material: PBMCs or T cells enriched from blood (not recorded which). The origin of the receptors is a woman younger than 30 who had recovered from COVID-19.

As for this clone: The same CDR3 can be traced to other DNA sequences in this sample. The genes are TRBV9 and TRBJ2-7, with D maybe TRBD1 (5 bases). Trimming took off 0 bases at V and 0 bases at J, with 10 bases between the two ends. Germline V gene lookup returns CDR1 SGDLS and CDR2 YYNGEE. This CDR3 spans 15 amino acids. The CDR3 protein is CASSVEGQGSYEQYF. CDR3 bases: TGTGCCAGCAGCGTAGAAGGGCAGGGCTCCTACGAGCAGTACTTC.

The chain joins TRBV10-2 to TRBJ2-1; 7 bases fit TRBD2. J gave up 0 bases and V 7 bases, and 6 bases lay outside the gene matches. Per the germline V gene, CDR1 is WSHSY and CDR2 is SAAADI. This CDR3 is built from 15 residues. The CDR3 nucleotides are TGCGCCAGCAATCCGACTAGCCCCTCCTACAATGAGCAGTTCTTC. Translation gives CASNPTSPSYNEQFF.

This CDR3 reads CASRVRPSGEQYF. In nucleotides, the CDR3 is TGTGCCAGCAGGGTCCGGCCTTCGGGAGAGCAGTACTTC. The chain recombines TRBV7-3 with TRBJ2-7; a possible D gene is TRBD2 (5 bases). CDR1 and CDR2 (germline): SGHTA, FQGTGA. The germline V and J ends were trimmed by 6 bases and 7 bases, with 16 bases remaining between them. This CDR3 region has 13 residues.